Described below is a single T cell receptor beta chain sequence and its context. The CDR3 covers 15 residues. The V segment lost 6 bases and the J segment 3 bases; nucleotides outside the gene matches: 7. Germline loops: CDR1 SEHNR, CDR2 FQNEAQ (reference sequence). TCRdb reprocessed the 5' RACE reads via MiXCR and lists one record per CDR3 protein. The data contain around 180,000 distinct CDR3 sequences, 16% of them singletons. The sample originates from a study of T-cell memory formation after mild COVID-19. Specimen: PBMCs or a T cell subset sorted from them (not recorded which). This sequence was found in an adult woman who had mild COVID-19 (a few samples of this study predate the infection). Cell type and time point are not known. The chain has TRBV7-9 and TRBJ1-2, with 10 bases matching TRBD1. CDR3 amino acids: CASSRTGGSDYGYTF. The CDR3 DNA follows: TGTGCCAGCAGTCGGACAGGGGGTAGCGACTATGGCTACACCTTC.